This entry is about one T cell receptor (beta chain). Sequenced material consisted of expressed TCRB transcripts (all of the isolated RNA was reverse transcribed). Generated by immunoSEQ multiplex PCR, the TCRdb table keeps only in-frame clones and is missing some. This sample yields about 110,000 clones, of which 40% are seen a single time; 0.065% belongs to the top ten. The CDR3 length is 13 residues. CDR1 is SGHNT and CDR2 is YYREEE in the germline V gene (reference sequence). J lost 5 bases, V lost 5 bases, and 6 bases had no gene match. The sample comes from a study of beta chain features in type 1 diabetes. Study background: Examined across all samples were around 110 million sorted cells.

This chain connects TRBV5-4 to TRBJ1-2; 7 bases match TRBD1. Material: stem cell memory CD4+ T cells from blood. The sequence came from a young woman in good health. The CDR3 bases are TGTGCCAGCAGAGACAGGGACTTATATGGCTACACCTTC. Protein product: CASRDRDLYGYTF.